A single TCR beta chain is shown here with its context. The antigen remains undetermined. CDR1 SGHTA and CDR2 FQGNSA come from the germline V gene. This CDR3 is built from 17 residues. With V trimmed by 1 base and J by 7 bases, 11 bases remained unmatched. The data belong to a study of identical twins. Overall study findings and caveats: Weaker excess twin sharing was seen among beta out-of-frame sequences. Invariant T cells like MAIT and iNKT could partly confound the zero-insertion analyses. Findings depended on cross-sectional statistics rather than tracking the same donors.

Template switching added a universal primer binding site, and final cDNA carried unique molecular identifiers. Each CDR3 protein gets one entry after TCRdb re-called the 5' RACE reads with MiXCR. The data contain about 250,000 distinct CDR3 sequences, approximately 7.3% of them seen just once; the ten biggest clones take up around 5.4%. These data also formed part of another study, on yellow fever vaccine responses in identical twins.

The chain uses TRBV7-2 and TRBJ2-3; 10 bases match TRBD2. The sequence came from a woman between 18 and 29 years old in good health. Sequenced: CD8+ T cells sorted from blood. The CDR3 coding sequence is TGTGCCAGCAGCTTAGAGCTCCAGCGGGAGGGCCGAAATACGCAGTATTTT. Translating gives CASSLELQREGRNTQYF.